These 5 T cell receptor beta chains were all obtained from the same sample, sequenced in a study of identical twins. MiXCR, applied by TCRdb to the 5' RACE reads, yields one record per CDR3 protein. In the table there are around 240,000 distinct CDR3 sequences, roughly a tenth of which are singletons. Material: memory T cells sorted from blood. The origin of the receptors is a man in his forties or fifties in good health.

Ten or more counts support this clonotype. The genes are TRBV20-1 and TRBJ1-2; 7 bases align to TRBD1. In germline, CDR1 is DFQATT, CDR2 SNEGSKA (reference sequence). CDR3 length equals 15 residues. Losses at the gene ends were 2 bases for V and 6 bases for J; bases not matched to a gene: 12. In DNA, the CDR3 is TGCAGTGCTAGAATTATACACAGGGGAAAGGATGGCTACACCTTC. This gives the protein CSARIIHRGKDGYTF.

J is TRBJ2-2 and V is TRBV4-2; 7 nucleotides line up with TRBD2. Per the germline V gene, CDR1 is LGHNA and CDR2 is YNFKEQ. The CDR3 is 16 amino acids. The V gene end was trimmed by 0 bases and the J gene end by 4 bases; junction bases not matched to a gene: 5. The CDR3 loop reads CASSQEGGSGTGELFF. DNA of the CDR3: TGTGCCAGCAGCCAAGAGGGCGGGAGCGGCACCGGGGAGCTGTTTTTT.

The chain is built from TRBV20-1 and TRBJ2-7; the D is unclear. This CDR3 is built from 14 residues. Germline CDR1 reads DFQATT; CDR2 reads SNEGSKA (reference sequence). Trimming left V 5 bases short and J 0 bases short, with 14 bases between. CDR3 sequence (DNA): TGCAGTGCTCCGGTGGGCAAAGGCTCCTACGAGCAGTACTTC. Translation: CSAPVGKGSYEQYF.

This clonotype showed up just a few times. The chain employs TRBV6-5 and TRBJ2-5; 14 bases match TRBD2. Per the germline V gene, CDR1 is MNHEY and CDR2 is SVGAGI. The ends lost 4 bases at V and 3 bases at J; junction bases unmatched: 4. CDR3 length: 16 amino acids. The CDR3 DNA reads TGTGCCAGCAGTTGGAAGGGACTAGCGGGAGAAGAGACCCAGTACTTC. Translating it yields CASSWKGLAGEETQYF.

The chain links TRBV4-1 to TRBJ2-7; 8 positions agree with TRBD2. J was trimmed by 2 bases and V by 3 bases; bases with no gene match: 15. The CDR3 has 18 amino acids. The germline V gene has CDR1 MGHRA and CDR2 YSYEKL. This CDR3 is CASSHKTQREFSAYEQYF. The CDR3 bases are TGCGCCAGCAGCCACAAGACCCAGCGGGAGTTCTCCGCCTACGAGCAGTACTTC.